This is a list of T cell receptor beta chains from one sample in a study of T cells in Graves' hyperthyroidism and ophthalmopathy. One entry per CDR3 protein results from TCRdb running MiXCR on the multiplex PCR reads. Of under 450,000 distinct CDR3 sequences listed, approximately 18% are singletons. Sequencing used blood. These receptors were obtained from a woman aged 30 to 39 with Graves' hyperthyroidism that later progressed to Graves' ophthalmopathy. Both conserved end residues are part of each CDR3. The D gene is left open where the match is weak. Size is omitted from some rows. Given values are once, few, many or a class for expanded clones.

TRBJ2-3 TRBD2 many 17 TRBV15 CATSRGLASTSTDTQYF TGTGCCACCAGCAGAGGACTAGCGTCGACTAGCACAGATACGCAGTATTTT
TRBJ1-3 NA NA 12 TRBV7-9 CASSLGGDTIYF TGTGCCAGCAGCTTAGGGGGAGACACCATATATTTT
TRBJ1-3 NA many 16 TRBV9 CASSVDPEAPGNTIYF TGTGCCAGCAGCGTTGACCCGGAAGCACCTGGAAACACCATATATTTT
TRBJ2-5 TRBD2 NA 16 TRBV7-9 CASRRGLAGGMETQYF TGTGCCAGCAGACGCGGACTAGCGGGAGGTATGGAGACCCAGTACTTC
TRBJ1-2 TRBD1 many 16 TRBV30 CACRLYFPGQGHGYTF TGTGCCTGCCGGTTATACTTCCCTGGACAGGGCCATGGCTACACCTTC
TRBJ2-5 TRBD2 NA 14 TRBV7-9 CASSLERGQETQYF TGTGCCAGCAGCTTGGAGCGGGGACAAGAGACCCAGTACTTC
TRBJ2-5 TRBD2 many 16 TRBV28 CASSSEEAGVKETQYF TGTGCCAGCAGTTCCGAAGAGGCGGGGGTAAAAGAGACCCAGTACTTC
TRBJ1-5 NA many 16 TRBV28 CASSLSWGYSNQPQHF TGTGCCAGCAGTTTATCCTGGGGTTATAGCAATCAGCCCCAGCATTTT
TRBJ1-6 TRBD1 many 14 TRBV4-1 CASSHPGQNSPLHF TGCGCCAGCAGCCACCCGGGACAGAATTCACCCCTCCACTTT
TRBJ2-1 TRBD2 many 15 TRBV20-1 CSAQRSGRSYNEQFF TGCAGTGCGCAACGTAGCGGGAGAAGCTACAATGAGCAGTTCTTC
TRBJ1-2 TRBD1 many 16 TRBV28 CASSFPGGQGVYGYTF TGTGCCAGCAGTTTTCCGGGGGGACAGGGAGTCTATGGCTACACCTTC
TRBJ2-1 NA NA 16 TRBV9 CASSVGAGAKYNEQFF TGTGCCAGCAGCGTAGGGGCGGGGGCTAAGTACAATGAGCAGTTCTTC
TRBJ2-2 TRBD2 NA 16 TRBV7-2 CASSEITAGGQGELFF TGTGCCAGCAGTGAAATTACGGCGGGAGGCCAGGGGGAGCTGTTTTTT
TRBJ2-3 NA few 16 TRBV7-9 CASSLTGFLWTDTQYF TGTGCCAGCAGCTTAACAGGGTTTCTGTGGACAGATACGCAGTATTTT
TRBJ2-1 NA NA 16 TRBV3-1 CASSQAGLSSYNGQFF TGTGCCAGCAGCCAAGCAGGGCTGAGCTCCTACAATGGGCAGTTCTTC
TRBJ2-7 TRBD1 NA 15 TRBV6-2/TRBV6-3 CASSYTGTGSHEQYF TGTGCCAGCAGTTACACCGGGACAGGGTCCCACGAGCAGTACTTC
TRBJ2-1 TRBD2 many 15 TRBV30 CAWSVALAGYNEQFF TGTGCCTGGAGTGTAGCGCTAGCGGGCTACAATGAGCAGTTCTTC
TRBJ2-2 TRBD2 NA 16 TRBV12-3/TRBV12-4 CASSPLTGGFTGELFF TGTGCCAGCAGTCCCCTGACGGGGGGATTCACCGGGGAGCTGTTTTTT
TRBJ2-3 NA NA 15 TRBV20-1 CSARDLSWAADTQYF TGCAGTGCTAGAGATTTGAGCTGGGCCGCAGATACGCAGTATTTT
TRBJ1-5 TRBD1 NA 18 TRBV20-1 CSARVGTGGFYSNQPQHF TGCAGTGCTAGGGTTGGGACAGGGGGATTTTATAGCAATCAGCCCCAGCATTTT
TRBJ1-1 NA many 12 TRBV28 CASSSEPLEAFF TGTGCCAGCAGTTCGGAACCCTTGGAAGCTTTCTTT